This TCR beta chain was sequenced during a study of T cells in Graves' hyperthyroidism and ophthalmopathy. Ten or more counts support this clonotype. Amplified TCR beta CDR3 regions came from RNA transcripts. Initially, a first-round RT-PCR of the TCR CDR3 employed the HTBI primer set. MiXCR was run by TCRdb on the multiplex PCR reads, yielding one entry per CDR3 protein. The data show approximately 380,000 distinct CDR3 sequences, with 19% seen just once and about 3.7% held by the top ten. Germline CDR1 is MNHNS and CDR2 is SASEGT. The length of the CDR3 is 14 residues. V was shortened by 6 bases and J by 7 bases, with 18 bases between the two germline ends.

The sequenced sample consisted of blood. The chain joins TRBV6-1 to TRBJ1-2, with unresolved D. The sequence came from a woman under 30 with Graves' hyperthyroidism. CDR3 sequence: CASRGLSIVGGYTF. CDR3 in DNA: TGTGCCAGCAGAGGCCTATCCATTGTTGGTGGCTACACCTTC.